Listed below are T cell receptor beta chains from one sample, sequenced in a study of neurological immune-mediated disorders. Each CDR3 protein is one row after TCRdb ran MiXCR on the 5' RACE reads. The sample lists about 74,000 distinct CDR3 sequences, 5.2% seen once, with roughly 7% in the top ten. Sample: PBMCs. Source of these receptors: a young man with multiple sclerosis. CDR3s include the opening cysteine and the closing phenylalanine or tryptophan. The D gene is left open where the match is weak. Clone sizes are given selectively: once, few, many, or a class where the clone is expanded.

j_call clone_size v_call d_call cdr3_aa cdr3_nt
TRBJ2-1 many TRBV12-3/TRBV12-4 NA CASTKLDEQFF TGTGCCAGCACTAAGTTGGATGAGCAGTTCTTC
TRBJ2-2 many TRBV7-2 NA CASRGGSSVVSTGELFF TGTGCCAGCAGAGGGGGGTCTTCAGTAGTCAGCACCGGGGAGCTGTTTTTT
TRBJ2-3 many TRBV20-1 NA CSAREGTDTQYF TGCAGTGCTAGAGAGGGCACAGATACGCAGTATTTT
TRBJ2-1 many TRBV11-2 TRBD1 CASSLEQGRWNEQFF TGTGCCAGCAGCTTAGAACAGGGGCGATGGAATGAGCAGTTCTTC
TRBJ2-2 many TRBV20-1 TRBD2 CSASRLAGGLQGTGELFF TGCAGTGCTAGCCGACTAGCGGGGGGCCTCCAGGGGACCGGGGAGCTGTTTTTT
TRBJ1-2 many TRBV4-3 NA CASSRKVREVGDYGYTF TGCGCCAGCAGCCGAAAAGTCCGGGAGGTTGGAGACTATGGCTACACCTTC
TRBJ1-6 many TRBV25-1 TRBD1 CASSGQGAVDSPLHF TGTGCCAGCAGTGGTCAGGGGGCTGTGGATTCACCCCTCCACTTT
TRBJ2-7 many TRBV28 TRBD1 CASRGQGSSYEQYF TGTGCCAGCCGGGGACAGGGAAGCTCCTACGAGCAGTACTTC
TRBJ2-2 many TRBV27 TRBD2 CASSLSSGVNTGELFF TGTGCCAGCAGTTTATCTAGCGGGGTGAACACCGGGGAGCTGTTTTTT
TRBJ2-1 many TRBV4-2 NA CASSQVGASPYNEQFF TGTGCCAGCAGCCAAGTTGGGGCTAGCCCCTACAATGAGCAGTTCTTC
TRBJ2-2 many TRBV9 NA CASSVAEMWENTGELFF TGTGCCAGCAGCGTCGCTGAGATGTGGGAGAACACCGGGGAGCTGTTTTTT
TRBJ1-2 many TRBV5-1 NA CASSLEARAYGYTF TGCGCCAGCAGCTTGGAGGCCAGGGCCTATGGCTACACCTTC
TRBJ2-7 many TRBV6-2/TRBV6-3 TRBD2 CASSRIAGGSYEQYF TGTGCCAGCAGCCGGATAGCGGGAGGCTCCTACGAGCAGTACTTC
TRBJ2-3 NA TRBV7-3 NA CASSLEPVAGTQYF TGTGCCAGCAGCTTAGAACCCGTGGCTGGTACGCAGTATTTT
TRBJ1-1 NA TRBV3-1 NA CASSHMQLEAFF TGTGCCAGCAGCCATATGCAGCTTGAAGCTTTCTTT
TRBJ2-2 many TRBV5-1 NA CASRPISNTGELFF TGCGCCAGCAGACCAATCTCGAACACCGGGGAGCTGTTTTTT
TRBJ2-5 many TRBV5-1 TRBD2 CASSRGASSGRMRETQYF TGCGCCAGCAGCCGTGGCGCGTCTAGCGGGAGAATGAGAGAGACCCAGTACTTC
TRBJ2-2 many TRBV9 TRBD2 CASSQRMIAGGPTGELFF TGTGCCAGCAGCCAAAGAATGATAGCGGGAGGGCCCACCGGGGAGCTGTTTTTT
TRBJ1-1 many TRBV20-1 NA CSADPSDRNTEAFF TGCAGTGCTGACCCGTCGGACAGGAACACTGAAGCTTTCTTT
TRBJ1-2 many TRBV7-6 NA CASSQTRDFLTGYGYTF TGTGCCAGCAGCCAAACCCGGGACTTCTTGACTGGGTATGGCTACACCTTC
TRBJ2-2 many TRBV5-1 TRBD1 CASSLNRGRSTGELFF TGCGCCAGCAGCTTGAACAGGGGGCGCAGCACCGGGGAGCTGTTTTTT
TRBJ2-3 many TRBV5-1 NA CASKRGDSTDTQYF TGCGCCAGCAAAAGAGGTGATAGCACAGATACGCAGTATTTT
TRBJ2-1 many TRBV24-1 NA CATSDQRREYNEQFF TGTGCCACCAGTGATCAGCGGAGAGAATACAATGAGCAGTTCTTC
TRBJ2-7 many TRBV12-3/TRBV12-4 TRBD1 CASSPLQGLGDEQYF TGTGCCAGCAGCCCCCTACAGGGGCTAGGCGACGAGCAGTACTTC
TRBJ1-5 once TRBV20-1 NA CSARRTQWQPQHF TGCAGTGCCAGACGGACACAGTGGCAGCCCCAGCATTTT
TRBJ1-2 many TRBV20-1 NA CSATQNYGYTF TGCAGTGCTACCCAGAACTATGGCTACACCTTC
TRBJ2-7 many TRBV29-1 TRBD1 CSVGTRDSYEQYF TGCAGCGTTGGGACCCGGGACAGCTACGAGCAGTACTTC
TRBJ1-1 many TRBV12-3/TRBV12-4 NA CASSFQEVNTEAFF TGTGCCAGCAGTTTCCAGGAGGTGAACACTGAAGCTTTCTTT
TRBJ1-2 once TRBV11-2 TRBD1 CASSPTGGPIYGYTF TGTGCCAGCAGCCCGACAGGGGGACCTATTTATGGCTACACCTTC
TRBJ1-1 NA TRBV20-1 NA CSARDPGKHTEAFF TGCAGTGCTAGAGATCCCGGGAAACACACTGAAGCTTTCTTT
TRBJ2-3 many TRBV5-1 TRBD2 CASSALAGGRGDTQYF TGCGCCAGCAGCGCTCTAGCGGGGGGACGGGGAGATACGCAGTATTTT
TRBJ2-7 many TRBV2 NA CASSVFRVEDEQYF TGTGCCAGCAGTGTTTTTCGGGTGGAGGACGAGCAGTACTTC
TRBJ2-7 many TRBV5-1 NA CASSFGRGALYEQYF TGCGCCAGCAGCTTCGGTCGGGGGGCCCTTTACGAGCAGTACTTC
TRBJ2-6 NA TRBV5-1 TRBD1 CASSLGQEAGANVLTF TGCGCCAGCAGCCTAGGACAGGAAGCTGGGGCCAACGTCCTGACTTTC
TRBJ1-5 many TRBV5-5 NA CASSYGLGNQPQHF TGTGCCAGCAGCTACGGGTTAGGCAATCAGCCCCAGCATTTT
TRBJ2-3 many TRBV6-6 NA CASSYSPPGVITDTQYF TGTGCCAGCAGTTACTCCCCTCCAGGGGTGATCACAGATACGCAGTATTTT
TRBJ2-3 many TRBV20-1 NA CSAAPPWGVGGDTQYF TGCAGTGCCGCGCCTCCCTGGGGGGTCGGGGGAGATACGCAGTATTTT
TRBJ1-5 many TRBV5-1 NA CASSLAGGSLQPQHF TGCGCCAGCAGCTTGGCCGGGGGGAGCCTTCAGCCCCAGCATTTT
TRBJ1-5 few TRBV6-2/TRBV6-3 NA CASTEDSNQPQHF TGTGCCAGCACGGAGGATAGCAATCAGCCCCAGCATTTT
TRBJ2-7 many TRBV20-1 NA CSARWAAYEQYF TGCAGTGCTAGATGGGCTGCCTACGAGCAGTACTTC
TRBJ2-3 many TRBV20-1 TRBD2 CSAPGVAGDTQYF TGCAGTGCCCCTGGGGTAGCGGGAGATACGCAGTATTTT
TRBJ1-2 few TRBV20-1 NA CSARKKYYGYTF TGCAGTGCTAGGAAAAAGTACTATGGCTACACCTTC
TRBJ2-1 NA TRBV19 NA CASSISAYKEQFF TGTGCCAGTAGTATCTCGGCTTACAAAGAGCAGTTCTTC
TRBJ2-7 many TRBV27 NA CASSLSGQGSEQYF TGTGCCAGCAGTTTATCGGGGCAGGGTAGCGAGCAGTACTTC
TRBJ2-7 NA TRBV5-1 NA CASSLESLYEQYF TGCGCCAGCAGCTTGGAATCACTCTACGAGCAGTACTTC
TRBJ2-3 many TRBV5-1 NA CASSQDSADTQYF TGCGCCAGCAGCCAGGACTCTGCGGATACGCAGTATTTT